This T cell receptor (beta chain) was captured by sequencing in a study of blood T cells in healthy people across ages. Study-wide points: Estimated diversity that came from one million T cells was considered an underestimate. The long-lived group displayed more naive CD4+ cells, plus higher diversity, than the aged donors did. With age, beta diversity per million T cells declined roughly linearly, significantly by around 43.

With a J-beta primer mix and a sample-barcoded 5' primer, a second PCR ran about 7 to 12 cycles. Using its own MiXCR run on the 5' RACE reads, TCRdb lists one record per CDR3 protein. The repertoire includes about 620,000 distinct CDR3 sequences, 45% to 60% of them detected once, and about 14% sits in the top ten. Regarding this clonotype: Antigen specificity is unknown.

The CDR3 extends over 13 amino acids. Looked up from germline, CDR1 is MNHNS and CDR2 is SASEGT. V lost 8 bases, J lost 4 bases, and 5 bases stayed unmatched. Per-sample PBMC isolation yielded at least 6 million cells. This TCR derives from a woman older than 75 in good health. This chain links TRBV6-1 with TRBJ1-5, with 7 bases identical to TRBD1. The sequencing input was blood. Here the CDR3 DNA reads TGTGCCAGCCAGGGGGAATGGAATCAGCCCCAGCATTTT. Translating gives CASQGEWNQPQHF.